This T cell receptor (beta chain) was documented in a study of blood T cell repertoires in COVID-19. Deletions cut 8 bases from V and 0 bases from J, with 13 bases between. The CDR3 totals 15 residues. From germline, CDR1 is SGHTA and CDR2 FQGTGA. Living in roughly 25 US areas, the participants were between roughly 18 and 89 years of age. Libraries were prepared by immunoSEQ multiplex PCR; TCRdb keeps only in-frame clonotypes and omits some of them. The data contain around 170,000 clones, approximately 80% of them seen just once; the ten biggest clones take up around 15%. The sequenced sample consisted of PBMCs or T cells enriched from blood (not recorded which). This chain uses TRBV7-3 with TRBJ2-2, with D hard to call. The TCR sequence derives from a man aged 55 to 70 who had been exposed to COVID-19. In DNA, the CDR3 is TGTGCCAGCCTCCCAAGCGTCTCGAACACCGGGGAGCTGTTTTTT. Translated, it gives CASLPSVSNTGELFF.